This TCR beta chain was documented in a study of metastatic and nonmetastatic thyroid tumors. The table lists this clone with a count of one. Thyroid surgery took place with no prior treatment in any patient. This CDR3 contains 13 residues. Germline V lookup: CDR1 LGHDT, CDR2 YNNKEL (reference sequence). Between the trimmed V and J ends, which lost 3 bases and 9 bases, there was a span of 12 bases. As processed by the authors: Differences in CDR3 between clinicopathological groups were drawn on to build a classifier intended to discriminate distant-metastatic papillary thyroid cancer patients. TCRdb called clones again from the PCR reads with MiXCR. It is TCRdb's table, rather than the study itself, that gives the V and J calls and clone size. This sample carries 13,000 to 15,000 clones, roughly 25% of them seen once, and the ten largest clones take approximately 11%.

The chain links TRBV3-1 to TRBJ1-5; no firm D call. The receptor was derived from a female donor with papillary thyroid cancer or a benign thyroid nodule (not recorded which). Some clones in this sample may be carry-over from other donors' samples. Material: tumor tissue. The CDR3 loop reads CASSQSTTGPQHF. CDR3 bases: TGTGCCAGCAGCCAGTCCACCACCGGGCCCCAGCATTTT. Full variable domain (outside the CDR3, taken from reference TRBV3-1 and TRBJ1-5): DTAVSQTPKYLVTQMGNDKSIKCEQNLGHDTMYWYKQDSKKFLKIMFSYNNKELIINETVPNRFSPKSPDKAHLNLHINSLELGDSAVYFCASSQSTTGPQHFGDGTRLSIL.